Following are 20 T cell receptor beta chains from one sample sequenced in a study of blood T cell repertoires in COVID-19. The assay was immunoSEQ multiplex PCR, and TCRdb's table has in-frame clones only and misses some. The data contain 300,000 to 350,000 clones, 75% to 90% of them seen just once; the ten biggest clones take up over 4.5%. The sample comprised PBMCs or T cells enriched from blood (not recorded which). All receptors derive from a man between 25 and 39 years old who had recovered from COVID-19.

This chain uses TRBV5-6 with TRBJ2-7; D not resolved. CDR1 SGHDT and CDR2 YYEEEE come from the germline V gene. V was shortened by 3 bases and J by 0 bases, with 4 bases between the two germline ends. This CDR3 comprises 12 residues. The CDR3 DNA reads as TGTGCCAGCAGCTCGAGCTCCTACGAGCAGTACTTC. It translates to CASSSSSYEQYF.

J is TRBJ2-7 and V is TRBV2; D is possibly TRBD2 (5 bases). V was clipped by 6 bases and J by 0 bases, with 12 bases between them. The germline CDR1 and CDR2 sequences are SNHLY and FYNNEI. The CDR3 covers 14 residues. The CDR3 protein is CASRGEGSSYEQYF. CDR3 bases: TGTGCCAGCAGAGGAGAGGGCAGCTCCTACGAGCAGTACTTC.

This chain joins TRBV10-2 and TRBJ2-7; 8 bases are shared with TRBD1. Trimming removed 6 bases from V and 1 base from J; junction bases left unmatched: 11. This CDR3 has 16 residues. Germline CDR1 WSHSY, CDR2 SAAADI. The CDR3 nucleotides are TGCGCCAGCAGACCTTCCCTGGACAGGGAATCCTACGAGCAGTACTTC. This codes for CASRPSLDRESYEQYF.

The chain employs TRBV24-1 and TRBJ2-3; 14 bases map to TRBD2. The CDR3 has 17 residues. The trim removed 5 bases at V and 6 bases at J, leaving 9 bases unmatched. The V gene's germline CDR1 is KGHDR and CDR2 SFDVKD. The CDR3 coding sequence is TGTGCCACCAGTGGGTCAGGGACTAGCGGGGGTGTGGATACGCAGTATTTT. Protein sequence: CATSGSGTSGGVDTQYF.

In DNA form, the CDR3 reads TGCGCCAGCAGCTTGGCGCAGGGAGGATCCTACAATGAGCAGTTCTTC. It encodes CASSLAQGGSYNEQFF. The V call is TRBV5-1, the J call TRBJ2-1, with D tentatively TRBD2 (6 bases). Deletions cut 0 bases from V and 1 base from J, with 11 bases between. Germline V gene lookup returns CDR1 SGHRS and CDR2 YFSETQ. CDR3 length: 16 amino acids. The full variable domain, completed using reference TRBV5-1 and TRBJ2-1, is KAGVTQTPRYLIKTRGQQVTLSCSPISGHRSVSWYQQTPGQGLQFLFEYFSETQRNKGNFPGRFSGRQFSNSRSEMNVSTLELGDSALYLCASSLAQGGSYNEQFFGPGTRLTVL.

The chain carries TRBV19 and TRBJ1-4; 8 nucleotides line up with TRBD1. The ends lost 6 bases at V and 2 bases at J; junction bases unmatched: 2. CDR3 length: 14 residues. Germline V gives CDR1 LNHDA, CDR2 SQIVND (reference sequence). This CDR3 is CASSYRGTNEKLFF. As DNA, the CDR3 is TGTGCCAGTAGCTACAGGGGGACTAATGAAAAACTGTTTTTT.

This rearrangement joins TRBV7-3 to TRBJ1-3, with D perhaps TRBD1 (5 bases). This CDR3 has 15 residues. Trimming stripped 5 bases from V and 0 bases from J, with 11 bases between. Germline CDR1 reads SGHTA; CDR2 reads FQGTGA. For the CDR3, the DNA is TGTGCCAGCAGCGCCGACAGTGGCTCTGGAAACACCATATATTTT. Its protein product is CASSADSGSGNTIYF.

This clone was seen once. J is TRBJ2-5 and V is TRBV5-6; D perhaps matches TRBD1 (6 bases). Germline assignment: CDR1 SGHDT and CDR2 YYEEEE. Trimming removed 2 bases at V and 5 bases at J, with 13 bases between. The CDR3 is made up of 14 amino acids. The CDR3 reads CASSFPGVRETQYF. CDR3 DNA sequence: TGTGCCAGCAGCTTCCCAGGGGTTAGGGAGACCCAGTACTTC. The whole variable domain, remainder taken from reference TRBV5-6 and TRBJ2-5, is DAGVTQSPTHLIKTRGQQVTLRCSPKSGHDTVSWYQQALGQGPQFIFQYYEEEERQRGNFPDRFSGHQFPNYSSELNVNALLLGDSALYLCASSFPGVRETQYFGPGTRLLVL.

The rearrangement links TRBV3-1 (or the pseudogene TRBV3-2) to TRBJ2-1; TRBD1 aligns across 7 bases. J gave up 9 bases and V 2 bases, and 10 bases lay outside the gene matches. Germline V CDR1 and CDR2: LGHDT, YNNKEL (reference sequence). The CDR3 has 15 amino acids. The CDR3 nucleotides read TGTGCCAGCAGCCAAATCCCCGAGGCAGGGGGTGAGCAGTTCTTC. It is translated as CASSQIPEAGGEQFF.

A single count supports this clone. Other DNA sequences from this sample encode an identical CDR3 as well. This chain joins TRBV24-1 and TRBJ2-7; no reliable D call. Trimming removed 3 bases from V and 2 bases from J, with 7 bases in between. In germline, CDR1 is KGHDR, CDR2 SFDVKD. This CDR3 comprises 13 residues. For the CDR3, the DNA is TGTGCCACCAGTGATCCCGTTACCTACGAGCAGTACTTC. Residues: CATSDPVTYEQYF.

The chain employs TRBV19 and TRBJ1-3; D uncertain. The germline V gene has CDR1 LNHDA and CDR2 SQIVND (reference sequence). The CDR3 has 14 residues. Trimming cost V 6 bases and J 4 bases, with 13 bases left between them. CDR3 amino acids: CASRPVVWGNTIYF. The CDR3 DNA is TGTGCCAGTAGGCCGGTGGTGTGGGGAAACACCATATATTTT.

The chain links TRBV11-2 to TRBJ2-1, with D possibly TRBD1 on 5 matching bases. This CDR3 is 15 amino acids long. Trimming took 5 bases from V and 5 from J, leaving 16 bases between them. Germline assignment: CDR1 SGHAT and CDR2 FQNNGV. The CDR3 here is CASSLLGVYDNEQFF. The CDR3, as DNA: TGTGCCAGCAGCCTCCTAGGGGTATACGACAATGAGCAGTTCTTC.

This chain connects TRBV19 to TRBJ1-1, with a weak D call TRBD1 (5 bases). The germline V and J ends were trimmed by 7 bases and 2 bases, with 17 bases remaining between them. CDR3 length equals 15 residues. Per germline, CDR1 LNHDA and CDR2 SQIVND (reference sequence). CDR3 loop: CASTPLGGENTEAFF. Here the CDR3 DNA reads TGTGCCAGTACTCCTCTCGGGGGAGAAAACACTGAAGCTTTCTTT.

The chain has TRBV3-1 (or the pseudogene TRBV3-2) and TRBJ1-2, with 9 positions matching TRBD1. V trimming: 2 bases; J trimming: 7 bases; junction bases outside the gene matches: 8. In germline, CDR1 is LGHDT, CDR2 YNNKEL (reference sequence). There are 15 residues in the CDR3. The CDR3: CASSQRGTGSGGYTF. CDR3 coding DNA: TGTGCCAGCAGCCAACGAGGGACAGGGAGTGGTGGCTACACCTTC.

This clone was counted a few times. One end of the junction does not line up with germline, which may come from a read error. The chain employs TRBV9 and TRBJ1-5; no firm D call. CDR3 length: 16 residues. Germline V gene lookup returns CDR1 SGDLS and CDR2 YYNGEE. As DNA, the CDR3 is TGTGCCAGCACCGTACGACGGTGGAGGCCTCATCAGCCCCAGCATTTT. Residues: CASTVRRWRPHQPQHF. Full variable domain (outside the CDR3, taken from reference TRBV9 and TRBJ1-5): DSGVTQTPKHLITATGQRVTLRCSPRSGDLSVYWYQQSLDQGLQFLIQYYNGEERAKGNILERFSAQQFPDLHSELNLSSLELGDSALYFCASTVRRWRPHQPQHFGDGTRLSIL.

J is TRBJ2-3 and V is TRBV6-1, with TRBD2 identical over 15 bases. Per the germline V gene, CDR1 is MNHNS and CDR2 is SASEGT. The trim removed 2 bases at V and 7 bases at J, leaving 10 bases unmatched. The CDR3 has 18 residues. The CDR3, as DNA: TGTGCCAGCAGTGAAATTCAGGGACTAGCGGGGGGCGGTAATACGCAGTATTTT. Its translation: CASSEIQGLAGGGNTQYF.

This clone was seen a few times. The rearrangement joins TRBV9 to TRBJ2-2; no definite D call. Germline V gene lookup returns CDR1 SGDLS and CDR2 YYNGEE. Between the trimmed V and J ends, which lost 0 bases and 8 bases, there was a span of 8 bases. This CDR3 is built from 13 residues. CDR3 protein: CASSVGGRGELFF. The CDR3 nucleotides read TGTGCCAGCAGCGTAGGTGGCAGGGGGGAGCTGTTTTTT. Full variable domain (remainder filled in from reference TRBV9 and TRBJ2-2): DSGVTQTPKHLITATGQRVTLRCSPRSGDLSVYWYQQSLDQGLQFLIQYYNGEERAKGNILERFSAQQFPDLHSELNLSSLELGDSALYFCASSVGGRGELFFGEGSRLTVL.

CDR3 sequence reads: CASSSWTGRYEQYF. CDR3 in DNA: TGTGCCAGCAGTTCCTGGACAGGCCGCTACGAGCAGTACTTC. The chain joins TRBV28 to TRBJ2-7, with 7 bases that match TRBD1. The V gene's germline CDR1 is MDHEN and CDR2 SYDVKM. The CDR3 has 14 amino acids. Unmatched junction bases numbered 6, after V lost 4 bases and J lost 3 bases.

The chain couples TRBV5-1 to TRBJ2-5; 12 positions match TRBD2. In germline, CDR1 is SGHRS, CDR2 YFSETQ. J lost 3 bases, V lost 0 bases, and 6 bases had no gene match. This CDR3 spans 17 amino acids. For the CDR3, the DNA is TGCGCCAGCAGCTTGGCCTTTGCTAGCGGGGGGGAAGAGACCCAGTACTTC. As protein: CASSLAFASGGEETQYF.

This rearrangement joins TRBV9 to TRBJ2-1, with 9 bases matching TRBD1. Trimming cost V 0 bases and J 8 bases; bases outside gene matches: 12. The germline CDR1 and CDR2 sequences are SGDLS and YYNGEE. CDR3 length: 17 amino acids. CDR3 nucleotide sequence: TGTGCCAGCAGCGTAGACCGGCCGGGACAGGGATACGATGAGCAGTTCTTC. It codes for CASSVDRPGQGYDEQFF.